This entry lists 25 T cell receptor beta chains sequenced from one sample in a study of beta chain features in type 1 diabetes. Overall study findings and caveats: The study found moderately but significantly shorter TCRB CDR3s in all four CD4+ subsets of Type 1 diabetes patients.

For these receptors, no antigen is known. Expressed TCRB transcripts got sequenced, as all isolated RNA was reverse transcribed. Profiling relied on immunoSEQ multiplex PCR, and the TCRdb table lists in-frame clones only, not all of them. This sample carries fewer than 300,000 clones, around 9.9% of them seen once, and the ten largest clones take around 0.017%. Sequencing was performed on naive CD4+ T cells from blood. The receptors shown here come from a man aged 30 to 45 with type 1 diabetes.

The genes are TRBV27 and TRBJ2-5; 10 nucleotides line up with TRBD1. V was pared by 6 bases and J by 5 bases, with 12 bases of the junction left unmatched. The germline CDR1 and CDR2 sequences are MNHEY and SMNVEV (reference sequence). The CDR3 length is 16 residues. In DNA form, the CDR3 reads TGTGCCAGCAGCCCCTGGGGACAGGGGCAAAAGGAGACCCAGTACTTC. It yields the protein CASSPWGQGQKETQYF.

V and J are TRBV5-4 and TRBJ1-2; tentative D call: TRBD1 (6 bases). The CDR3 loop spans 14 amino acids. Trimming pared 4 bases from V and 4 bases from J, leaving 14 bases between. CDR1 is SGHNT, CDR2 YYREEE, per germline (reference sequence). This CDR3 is CASSLDGGSYGYTF. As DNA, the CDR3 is TGTGCCAGCAGCCTGGATGGGGGCTCCTATGGCTACACCTTC.

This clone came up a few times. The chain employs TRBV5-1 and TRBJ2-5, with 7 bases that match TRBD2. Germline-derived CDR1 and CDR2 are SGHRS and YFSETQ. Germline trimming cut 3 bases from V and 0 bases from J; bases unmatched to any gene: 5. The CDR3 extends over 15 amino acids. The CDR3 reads CASSSTRGDQETQYF. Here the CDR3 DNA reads TGCGCCAGCAGCTCGACCCGGGGGGACCAAGAGACCCAGTACTTC.

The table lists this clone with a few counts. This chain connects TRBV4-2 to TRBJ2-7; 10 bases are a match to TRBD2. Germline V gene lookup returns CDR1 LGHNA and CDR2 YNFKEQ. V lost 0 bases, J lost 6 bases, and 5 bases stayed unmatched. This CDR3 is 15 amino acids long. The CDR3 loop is CASSQDRTSGGEQYF. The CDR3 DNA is TGTGCCAGCAGCCAAGATAGGACTAGCGGTGGCGAGCAGTACTTC.

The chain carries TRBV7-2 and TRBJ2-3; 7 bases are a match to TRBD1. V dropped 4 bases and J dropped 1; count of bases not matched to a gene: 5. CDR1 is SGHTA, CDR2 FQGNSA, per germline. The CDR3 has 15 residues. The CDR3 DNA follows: TGTGCCAGCAGCTACCGGACAGGTGGCACAGATACGCAGTATTTT. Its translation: CASSYRTGGTDTQYF.

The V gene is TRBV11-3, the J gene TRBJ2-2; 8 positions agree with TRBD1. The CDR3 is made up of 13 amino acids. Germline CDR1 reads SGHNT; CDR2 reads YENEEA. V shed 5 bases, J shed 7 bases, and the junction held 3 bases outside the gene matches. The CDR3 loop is CASSRTGYGELFF. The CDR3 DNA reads TGTGCCAGCAGCAGGACAGGGTACGGGGAGCTGTTTTTT.

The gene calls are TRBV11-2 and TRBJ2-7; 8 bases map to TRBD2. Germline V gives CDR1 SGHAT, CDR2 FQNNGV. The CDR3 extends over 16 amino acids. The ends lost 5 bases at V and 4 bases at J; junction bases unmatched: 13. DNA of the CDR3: TGTGCCAGCAGCCCCCTCGGGCGGGGGGACCCTTACGAGCAGTACTTC. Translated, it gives CASSPLGRGDPYEQYF. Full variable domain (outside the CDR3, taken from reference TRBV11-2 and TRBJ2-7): EAGVAQSPRYKIIEKRQSVAFWCNPISGHATLYWYQQILGQGPKLLIQFQNNGVVDDSQLPKDRFSAERLKGVDSTLKIQPAKLEDSAVYLCASSPLGRGDPYEQYFGPGTRLTVT.

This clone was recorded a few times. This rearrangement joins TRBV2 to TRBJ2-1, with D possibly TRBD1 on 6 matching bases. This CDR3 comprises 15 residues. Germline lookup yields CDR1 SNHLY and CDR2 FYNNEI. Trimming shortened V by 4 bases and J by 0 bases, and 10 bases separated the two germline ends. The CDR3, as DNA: TGTGCCAGCAGTGTTGAGGACAGCTCCTACAATGAGCAGTTCTTC. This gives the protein CASSVEDSSYNEQFF.

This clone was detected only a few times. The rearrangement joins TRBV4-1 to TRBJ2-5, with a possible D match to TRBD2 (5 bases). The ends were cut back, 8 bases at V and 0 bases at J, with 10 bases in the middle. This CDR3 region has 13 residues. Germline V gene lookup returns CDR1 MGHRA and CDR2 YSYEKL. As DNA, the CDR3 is TGCGCCAGCGCCTTGAGGGACCAAGAGACCCAGTACTTC. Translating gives CASALRDQETQYF.

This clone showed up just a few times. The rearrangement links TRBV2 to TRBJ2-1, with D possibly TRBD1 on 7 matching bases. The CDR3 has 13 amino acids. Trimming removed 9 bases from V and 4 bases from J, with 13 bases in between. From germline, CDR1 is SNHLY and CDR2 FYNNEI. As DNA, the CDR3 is TGTGCCAGAAACAGGGGAGGTTACAATGAGCAGTTCTTC. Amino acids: CARNRGGYNEQFF.

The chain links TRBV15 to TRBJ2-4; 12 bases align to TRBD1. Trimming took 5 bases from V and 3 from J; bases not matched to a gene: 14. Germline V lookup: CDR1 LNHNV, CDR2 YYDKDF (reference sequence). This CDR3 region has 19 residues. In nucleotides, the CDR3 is TGTGCCACCAGCTCTACCGGGACAGGGGGCCCGCGTGACAAAAACATTCAGTACTTC. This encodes CATSSTGTGGPRDKNIQYF. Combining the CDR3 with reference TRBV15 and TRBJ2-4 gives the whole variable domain DAMVIQNPRYQVTQFGKPVTLSCSQTLNHNVMYWYQQKSSQAPKLLFHYYDKDFNNEADTPDNFQSRRPNTSFCFLDIRSPGLGDTAMYLCATSSTGTGGPRDKNIQYFGAGTRLSVL.

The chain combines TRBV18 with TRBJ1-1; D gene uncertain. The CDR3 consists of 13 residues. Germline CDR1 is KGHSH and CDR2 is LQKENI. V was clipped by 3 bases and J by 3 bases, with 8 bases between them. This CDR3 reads CASSPSSDTEAFF. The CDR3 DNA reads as TGTGCCAGCTCACCGTCCAGCGACACTGAAGCTTTCTTT.

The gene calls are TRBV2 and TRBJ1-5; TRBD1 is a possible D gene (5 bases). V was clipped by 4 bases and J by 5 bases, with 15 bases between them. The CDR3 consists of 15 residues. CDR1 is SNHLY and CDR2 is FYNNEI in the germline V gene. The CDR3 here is CASSAQGGNDQPQHF. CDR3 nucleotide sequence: TGTGCCAGCAGTGCGCAGGGAGGAAATGATCAGCCCCAGCATTTT. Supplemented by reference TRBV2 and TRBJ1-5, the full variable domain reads EPEVTQTPSHQVTQMGQEVILRCVPISNHLYFYWYRQILGQKVEFLVSFYNNEISEKSEIFDDQFSVERPDGSNFTLKIRSTKLEDSAMYFCASSAQGGNDQPQHFGDGTRLSIL.

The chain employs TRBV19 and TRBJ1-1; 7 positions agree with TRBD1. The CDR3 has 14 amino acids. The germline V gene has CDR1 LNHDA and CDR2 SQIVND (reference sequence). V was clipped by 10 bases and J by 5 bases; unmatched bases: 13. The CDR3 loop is CATTTGTRKTEAFF. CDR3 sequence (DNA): TGTGCCACCACGACAGGGACAAGAAAAACTGAAGCTTTCTTT.

CDR3 region: CASRRTEAFF. The CDR3 DNA reads TGTGCCAGCAGACGGACAGAAGCTTTCTTT. V is TRBV6-6 and J is TRBJ1-1, with a weak D call TRBD1 (5 bases). This CDR3 is 10 amino acids long. Trimming shortened V by 6 bases and J by 8 bases, and 7 bases separated the two germline ends. Germline-derived CDR1 and CDR2 are MNHNY and SVGAGI (reference sequence).

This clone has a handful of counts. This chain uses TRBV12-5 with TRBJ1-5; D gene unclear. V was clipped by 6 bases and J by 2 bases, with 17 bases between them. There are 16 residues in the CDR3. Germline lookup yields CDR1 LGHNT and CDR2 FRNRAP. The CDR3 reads CASGQGLDGRNQPQHF. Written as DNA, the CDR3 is TGTGCTAGTGGCCAAGGACTTGACGGACGCAATCAGCCCCAGCATTTT.

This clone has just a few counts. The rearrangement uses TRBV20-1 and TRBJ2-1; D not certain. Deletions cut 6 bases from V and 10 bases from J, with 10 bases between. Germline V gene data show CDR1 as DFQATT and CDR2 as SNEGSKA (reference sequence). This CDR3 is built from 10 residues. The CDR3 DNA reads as TGCAGTGCCTCCGGTGAGGAGCAGTTCTTC. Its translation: CSASGEEQFF.

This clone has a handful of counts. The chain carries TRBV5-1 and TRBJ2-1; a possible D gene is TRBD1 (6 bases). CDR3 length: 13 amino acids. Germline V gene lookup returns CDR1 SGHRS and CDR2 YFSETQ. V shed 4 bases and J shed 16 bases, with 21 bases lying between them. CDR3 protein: CASSPRDTDRKFF. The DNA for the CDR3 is TGCGCCAGCAGCCCCCGGGACACGGATCGCAAATTCTTC.

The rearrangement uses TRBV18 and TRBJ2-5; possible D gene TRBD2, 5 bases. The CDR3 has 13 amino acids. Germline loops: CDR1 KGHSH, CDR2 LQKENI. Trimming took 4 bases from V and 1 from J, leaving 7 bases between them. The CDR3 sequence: CASSRRTQETQYF. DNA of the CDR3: TGTGCCAGCTCACGGAGGACCCAAGAGACCCAGTACTTC.

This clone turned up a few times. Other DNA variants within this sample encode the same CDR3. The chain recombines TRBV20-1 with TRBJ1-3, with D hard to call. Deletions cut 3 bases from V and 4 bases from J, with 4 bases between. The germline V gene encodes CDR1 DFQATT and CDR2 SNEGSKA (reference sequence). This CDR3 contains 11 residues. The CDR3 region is CSARSGNTIYF. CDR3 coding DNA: TGCAGTGCTAGGAGCGGAAACACCATATATTTT.

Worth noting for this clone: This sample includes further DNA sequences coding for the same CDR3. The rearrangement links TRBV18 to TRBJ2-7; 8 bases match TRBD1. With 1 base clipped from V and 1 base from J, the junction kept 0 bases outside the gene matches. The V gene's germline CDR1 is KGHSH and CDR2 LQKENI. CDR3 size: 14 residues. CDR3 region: CASSPRDRSYEQYF. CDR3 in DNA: TGTGCCAGCTCACCACGGGACAGGTCCTACGAGCAGTACTTC.

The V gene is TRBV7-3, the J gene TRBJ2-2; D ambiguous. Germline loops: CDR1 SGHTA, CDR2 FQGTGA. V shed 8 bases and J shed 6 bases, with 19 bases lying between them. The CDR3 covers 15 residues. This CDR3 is CASGSRQVDSGELFF. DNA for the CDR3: TGTGCCAGCGGCAGCAGACAAGTGGATTCCGGGGAGCTGTTTTTT.

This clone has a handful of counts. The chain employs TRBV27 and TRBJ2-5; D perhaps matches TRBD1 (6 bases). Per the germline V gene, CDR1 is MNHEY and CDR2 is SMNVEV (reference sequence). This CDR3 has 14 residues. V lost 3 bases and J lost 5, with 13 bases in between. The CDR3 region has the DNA TGTGCCAGCAGTTTGACAGGTCGGCGGGAGACCCAGTACTTC. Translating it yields CASSLTGRRETQYF.

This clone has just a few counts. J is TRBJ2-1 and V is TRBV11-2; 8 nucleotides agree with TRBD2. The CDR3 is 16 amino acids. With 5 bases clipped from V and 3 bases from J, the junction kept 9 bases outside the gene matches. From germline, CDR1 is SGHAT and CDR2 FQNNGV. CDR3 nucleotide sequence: TGTGCCAGCAGCCGCACGCGGGGGGCTAGCTACAATGAGCAGTTCTTC. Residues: CASSRTRGASYNEQFF.

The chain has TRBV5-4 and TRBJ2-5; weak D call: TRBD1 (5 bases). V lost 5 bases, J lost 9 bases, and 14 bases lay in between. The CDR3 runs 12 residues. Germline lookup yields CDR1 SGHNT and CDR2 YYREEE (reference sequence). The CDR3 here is CASSPTAGAQYF. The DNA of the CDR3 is TGTGCCAGCAGTCCGACAGCTGGGGCCCAGTACTTC.